A selection of T cell receptor beta chains follows, all from one sample in a study of T cells in localized non-small cell lung cancer. Only in-frame clones appear in the TCRdb table, and some are missing; sequencing was by immunoSEQ multiplex PCR. The data hold about 19,000 clones, with approximately 90% observed a single time. Sample: peripheral blood, taken before any cancer treatment. The origin of the receptors is a woman aged 40-69 years with stage I lung adenocarcinoma. CDR3s leave out the opening cysteine and the closing phenylalanine or tryptophan.

TRBV10-3,TRBJ2-3,AISEIGPSTDTQY
TRBV7-2,TRBJ2-3,ASSLSGGRTDTQY
TRBV11-3,TRBJ2-5,ASSPPTRETQY
TRBV18,TRBJ2-3,ASFPGTSVTDTQY
TRBV11-3,TRBJ2-5,ASRGGRQETQY
TRBV27,TRBJ1-1,ASSRPGRDTEAF
TRBV7-2,TRBJ1-2,ASSGDRGGGYT
TRBV7-9,TRBJ1-1,ASEGTGVGTEAF
TRBV30,TRBJ1-2,AWSGGAGGYT
TRBV2,TRBJ1-5,ASSEVSNQPQH
TRBV6-1,TRBJ2-1,ASSELGRSSYNEQF
TRBV6-5,TRBJ1-3,ASSYSGKAGNTIY
TRBV6-5,TRBJ1-4,ASSYIRTGGGEKLF
TRBV14,TRBJ2-2,ASSQWTGSGELF
TRBV6-5,TRBJ2-7,ASTTGREQY
TRBV19,TRBJ1-2,ASSLTGIDGYT
TRBV7-9,TRBJ1-1,ASSPGPRSEAF
TRBV5-1,TRBJ2-7,ASSLDYEQY
TRBV6-1,TRBJ2-1,ASSDGSGSYNEQF
TRBV7-2,TRBJ2-7,ASSLSGGYYYEQY
TRBV7-8,TRBJ1-5,ASSTGGFSNQPQH
TRBV2,TRBJ1-4,ASETGSEKLF